This TCR beta chain came from a study of monozygotic twins with cystic fibrosis. Sequencing was performed with immunoSEQ multiplex PCR; in TCRdb, only in-frame clones are kept and a portion is missing. The data contain 15,000 to 20,000 clones, 91% of them seen just once; the ten biggest clones take up roughly 1.6%. Whole-study results and caveats: Low clonality (median roughly 0.009) suggested a mostly naive repertoire. Unrelated CF individuals shared fewer identical clonotypes than monozygotic CF twins.

In regard to this clone: Its antigen is unidentified.

From germline, CDR1 is MNHNS and CDR2 SASEGT. The CDR3 consists of 14 residues. Trimming removed 6 bases at V and 14 bases at J, with 22 bases between. The sample comprised blood. The sequence was collected from a girl between 2 and 10 years old with cystic fibrosis. The chain links TRBV6-1 to TRBJ1-4, with D possibly being TRBD1 (5 bases). The CDR3 sequence: CASSDGTLGLKLFF. Here the CDR3 DNA reads TGTGCCAGCAGCGACGGGACCCTCGGGCTAAAGCTGTTTTTT.